These 15 T cell receptor beta chains were sequenced from one sample in a study of CD8+ T cells in alopecia areata. RNA, once extracted, was reverse transcribed into cDNA for use as the sequencing template. Method: immunoSEQ multiplex PCR; TCRdb's copy keeps in-frame clones and lacks some. This sample carries more than 200,000 clones, around 67% of them seen once, and the ten largest clones take around 1.2%. This material consisted of CD4+ T cells sorted from blood, taken at week 0. The receptors come from a human donor with alopecia areata.

The J gene is TRBJ2-7, the V gene TRBV5-1, with TRBD1 matching 9 bases. With V trimmed by 4 bases and J by 6 bases, 11 bases remained unmatched. The CDR3 contains 15 residues. Looked up from germline, CDR1 is SGHRS and CDR2 is YFSETQ. The CDR3 reads CASSIGDREVSEQYF. The CDR3 DNA is TGCGCCAGCAGCATAGGGGACAGGGAGGTGAGCGAGCAGTACTTC.

This chain uses TRBV10-3 with TRBJ2-3, with 14 bases matching TRBD2. The ends lost 4 bases at V and 1 base at J; junction bases unmatched: 1. Germline-derived CDR1 and CDR2 are ENHRY and SYGVKD. The CDR3 is made up of 16 amino acids. CDR3: CAISAGLAGGTDTQYF. The DNA for the CDR3 is TGTGCCATCAGTGCGGGACTAGCGGGGGGCACAGATACGCAGTATTTT.

V and J are TRBV11-2 and TRBJ2-2, with TRBD2 matching over 15 bases. CDR1 and CDR2 (germline): SGHAT, FQNNGV. The CDR3 has 19 amino acids. Losses at the gene ends were 4 bases for V and 0 bases for J; bases not matched to a gene: 6. CDR3 in DNA: TGTGCCAGCAGCTCGCCGGGACTAGCGGGGGGAACGAACACCGGGGAGCTGTTTTTT. Its protein product is CASSSPGLAGGTNTGELFF. The full variable domain, with the rest looked up from reference TRBV11-2 and TRBJ2-2, is EAGVAQSPRYKIIEKRQSVAFWCNPISGHATLYWYQQILGQGPKLLIQFQNNGVVDDSQLPKDRFSAERLKGVDSTLKIQPAKLEDSAVYLCASSSPGLAGGTNTGELFFGEGSRLTVL.

This clone was counted a single time. The rearrangement uses TRBV27 and TRBJ1-6, with D possibly being TRBD1 (6 bases). Germline V gene data show CDR1 as MNHEY and CDR2 as SMNVEV (reference sequence). This CDR3 has 14 residues. V lost 5 bases, J lost 7 bases, and 12 bases lay in between. As DNA, the CDR3 is TGTGCCAGCAGTGTTGACAGGAGGAATTCACCCCTCCACTTT. Amino acids: CASSVDRRNSPLHF.

The table lists this clone with a few counts. This chain links TRBV29-1 with TRBJ1-1; 9 bases line up with TRBD1. This CDR3 comprises 15 residues. With V trimmed by 4 bases and J by 0 bases, 6 bases remained unmatched. Germline V gene sequence: CDR1 SQVTM, CDR2 ANQGSEA. The CDR3 bases are TGCAGCGTTGGGGACAGGGAGAGCATGAACACTGAAGCTTTCTTT. This gives the protein CSVGDRESMNTEAFF.

The V gene is TRBV7-2, the J gene TRBJ2-3; no firm D call. This CDR3 region has 15 residues. Trimming left V 1 base short and J 8 bases short, with 16 bases between. Germline V lookup: CDR1 SGHTA, CDR2 FQGNSA. The CDR3 loop reads CASSLGRAAPGTQYF. The CDR3 nucleotides are TGTGCCAGCAGCTTAGGACGGGCGGCCCCCGGTACGCAGTATTTT.

The chain is built from TRBV7-2 and TRBJ1-6; possible D gene TRBD1, 6 bases. V was shortened by 5 bases and J by 9 bases, with 11 bases between the two germline ends. Germline V gives CDR1 SGHTA, CDR2 FQGNSA. The CDR3 length is 13 residues. As DNA, the CDR3 is TGTGCCAGCAGCCCGGTGGGGGCTTCACCCCTCCACTTT. This translates into CASSPVGASPLHF.

This clone was observed a few times. CDR3: CASSENRAGELFF. In nucleotides, the CDR3 is TGTGCCAGCAGCGAAAATCGCGCCGGGGAGCTGTTTTTT. The chain couples TRBV7-2 to TRBJ2-2; D is unclear. Germline V lookup: CDR1 SGHTA, CDR2 FQGNSA. V gave up 5 bases and J gave up 6 bases, with 10 bases separating them. The CDR3 covers 13 residues.

The chain has TRBV29-1 and TRBJ2-1; D is ambiguous. Germline V CDR1 and CDR2: SQVTM, ANQGSEA. The length of the CDR3 is 11 residues. CDR3 region: CSEETYNEQFF. The CDR3 coding sequence is TGCAGTGAGGAAACCTACAATGAGCAGTTCTTC.

This sequence joins TRBV27 and TRBJ1-1; a possible D gene is TRBD1 (6 bases). V lost 5 bases to trimming and J lost 4 bases, with 20 bases between them. CDR1 is MNHEY and CDR2 is SMNVEV in the germline V gene (reference sequence). The CDR3 has 16 amino acids. The CDR3 here is CASSPRRGAEITEAFF. The CDR3 region has the DNA TGTGCCAGCAGTCCCCGTCGGGGGGCGGAGATCACTGAAGCTTTCTTT.

Notes on this clone: At the DNA level, this CDR3 is encoded by other sequences in the same sample as well. This chain connects TRBV30 to TRBJ1-5; 9 bases are a match to TRBD1. Germline CDR1 is GTSNPN and CDR2 is SVGIG (reference sequence). This CDR3 is 13 amino acids long. V was clipped by 1 base and J by 6 bases; unmatched bases: 1. CDR3 nucleotide sequence: TGTGCCTGGAGTGGACAGGGGGGTCAGCCCCAGCATTTT. This sequence encodes CAWSGQGGQPQHF.

This chain joins TRBV4-1 and TRBJ1-1; D unresolved. The CDR3 extends over 15 amino acids. Between the trimmed V and J ends, which lost 0 bases and 0 bases, there was a span of 8 bases. Germline values: CDR1 MGHRA, CDR2 YSYEKL. The CDR3: CASSQEANMNTEAFF. The DNA of the CDR3 is TGCGCCAGCAGCCAAGAAGCAAATATGAACACTGAAGCTTTCTTT.

This clone was found a few times. The V gene is TRBV19, the J gene TRBJ1-1; 8 positions agree with TRBD1. Germline V CDR1 and CDR2: LNHDA, SQIVND (reference sequence). CDR3 length: 13 residues. V lost 5 bases to trimming and J lost 8 bases; unmatched junction nucleotides: 7. The CDR3 bases are TGTGCCAGTAGTGCCAGGGGGCGAATGGAAGCTTTCTTT. Encoded protein: CASSARGRMEAFF. The full variable domain, rest sourced from reference TRBV19 and TRBJ1-1, is DGGITQSPKYLFRKEGQNVTLSCEQNLNHDAMYWYRQDPGQGLRLIYYSQIVNDFQKGDIAEGYSVSREKKESFPLTVTSAQKNPTAFYLCASSARGRMEAFFGQGTRLTVV.

The rearrangement joins TRBV2 to TRBJ1-2, with D unclear. The CDR3 runs to 12 residues. The V end lost 5 bases, the J end lost 7 bases, and 11 bases lay between the germline ends. The germline gives CDR1 SNHLY, CDR2 FYNNEI. CDR3 sequence reads: CASSQTKSGYTF. CDR3 nucleotides: TGTGCCAGCAGTCAGACCAAAAGTGGCTACACCTTC.

V usage is TRBV5-1 and J usage is TRBJ2-7, with D perhaps assigned TRBD1 or TRBD2 (5 bases each). The CDR3 is 15 residues long. The V gene lost 0 bases and the J gene lost 2 bases, with 12 bases spanning the gap. In germline, CDR1 is SGHRS, CDR2 YFSETQ. The CDR3 loop is CASSLGGTDAYEQYF. The CDR3 DNA follows: TGCGCCAGCAGCTTGGGAGGGACGGATGCCTACGAGCAGTACTTC.